This TCR beta chain comes out of a study of breast tumors, draining lymph nodes, adjacent tissues. Notes on the study in general: Tumor and nontumor repertoires were significantly more similar in luminal-like than in basal-like breast cancer. Data fit most tumor T cells coming from lymph node, expanding in tumor. The lymph node origin of tumor T cells was framed as consistent with a hypothesis, not demonstrated.

TCRdb re-called the multiplex PCR reads through MiXCR, storing one row per CDR3 protein. The data contain over 60,000 distinct CDR3 sequences, around three fifths of them singletons. V was clipped by 2 bases and J by 3 bases, with 14 bases between them. CDR1 is DFQATT, CDR2 SNEGSKA, per germline (reference sequence). The CDR3 has 14 residues. This clonotype was picked up many times. Its antigen is not identified. The TCR originated in a female donor with breast cancer. Some clones in this sample may be carry-over from other donors' samples. The chain is built from TRBV20-1 and TRBJ2-7; a possible D gene is TRBD1 (5 bases). Input material: breast tumor tissue. CDR3 sequence: CSARLGPPIYEQYF. In nucleotides, the CDR3 is TGCAGTGCTAGATTGGGGCCCCCCATCTACGAGCAGTACTTC.